The 10 T cell receptor beta chains below were found in one sample sequenced in a study of regulatory T cells in long-lasting Graves disease. Construction of TCR beta libraries relied on iRepertoire HTBI primers and on Arm-PCR targeting CDR3 regions. TCRdb used MiXCR to reprocess the multiplex PCR reads, holding one entry per CDR3 protein. The repertoire holds hundreds of thousands of distinct CDR3 sequences, about 16% seen once, with 25% in the top ten. Time point noted: newly diagnosed GD, antithyroid drugs for less than 3 months. RNA from PBMCs was the source of the TCR library. These data were also reused for a study on T cells in Graves' hyperthyroidism and ophthalmopathy.

The sample consisted of peripheral blood mononuclear cells (PBMCs), taken at new diagnosis, from a patient treated with antithyroid drugs. These receptor sequences come from a middle-aged woman with Graves disease.

CDR3 in amino acids: CACLPTQGANYGYTF. DNA for the CDR3: TGTGCCTGCCTACCCACTCAGGGAGCTAACTATGGCTACACCTTC. The chain recombines TRBV30 with TRBJ1-2; possibly TRBD1 for D (5 bases). V lost 6 bases and J 0 bases, leaving 17 bases between the germline ends. Per germline, CDR1 GTSNPN and CDR2 SVGIG (reference sequence). The CDR3 has 15 residues.

This chain connects TRBV20-1 to TRBJ1-5, with D maybe TRBD1 (6 bases). CDR3 size: 14 residues. From germline, CDR1 is DFQATT and CDR2 SNEGSKA (reference sequence). The V gene lost 3 bases and the J gene lost 5 bases, with 14 bases spanning the gap. The CDR3 region is CSASPPGGHQPQHF. In DNA, the CDR3 is TGCAGTGCTAGTCCACCCGGGGGCCATCAGCCCCAGCATTTT.

The chain is built from TRBV11-3 and TRBJ1-2; D unclear. The CDR3 spans 13 residues. In germline, CDR1 is SGHNT, CDR2 YENEEA. Trimming removed 1 base at V and 3 bases at J, with 6 bases between. This chain's CDR3 is CASSLVRDYGYTF. The CDR3 coding sequence is TGTGCCAGCAGCTTAGTCCGGGACTATGGCTACACCTTC.

Only one count was recorded for this clonotype. This clone may be a read error of a much larger clone one base away. J is TRBJ2-5 and V is TRBV10-3; D tentatively fits TRBD1 or TRBD2 (5 bases each). CDR1 is ENHRY, CDR2 SYGVKD, per germline. The CDR3 sequence is 14 residues long. V was trimmed by 6 bases and J by 7 bases, leaving 18 bases between them. The CDR3 loop is CAIREVGVRGTQYF. CDR3 nucleotides: TGTGCCATCAGGGAGGTGGGGGTGCGCGGGACCCAGTACTTC.

This clonotype showed up just a few times. The rearrangement links TRBV20-1 to TRBJ2-7; D not certain. CDR1 is DFQATT and CDR2 is SNEGSKA in the germline V gene (reference sequence). V lost 3 bases to trimming and J lost 2 bases, with 17 bases between them. The CDR3 sequence is 15 residues long. The CDR3: CSASRAPSITYEQYF. The CDR3 DNA reads TGCAGTGCTAGCCGGGCCCCATCCATCACCTACGAGCAGTACTTC.

This clonotype was seen a few times. The gene calls are TRBV7-9 and TRBJ2-6; unclear D gene. CDR1 is SEHNR, CDR2 FQNEAQ, per germline (reference sequence). CDR3 length: 17 residues. V was clipped by 4 bases and J by 0 bases, with 13 bases between them. The CDR3 DNA is TGTGCCAGCAGCTCTCGGACGGACGGCTCTGGGGCCAACGTCCTGACTTTC. Translation: CASSSRTDGSGANVLTF.

The chain combines TRBV29-1 with TRBJ1-2, with D uncertain. V lost 4 bases, J lost 7 bases, and 16 bases lay in between. The length of the CDR3 is 13 residues. Germline CDR1 reads SQVTM; CDR2 reads ANQGSEA. CDR3: CSVAPLGIPGYTF. The CDR3, as DNA: TGCAGCGTTGCCCCATTGGGGATTCCTGGCTACACCTTC.

Of note for this clonotype: Compared with germline, one end of the junction differs, possibly owing to a read error. Here the CDR3 DNA reads TGTGCCAGTAAGACCTTCGGGGCGAGGTATGGCTGCACCTTC. Translated: CASKTFGARYGCTF. The chain employs TRBV19 and TRBJ1-2; D is perhaps TRBD1 (5 bases). Per the germline V gene, CDR1 is LNHDA and CDR2 is SQIVND (reference sequence). The CDR3 totals 14 residues.

This clonotype was recorded a few times. The V gene is TRBV12-3 or TRBV12-4, the J gene TRBJ2-3, with D possibly matching TRBD1 (5 bases). The CDR3 length is 19 residues. The V end was cut by 7 bases, the J end by 2 bases, with 28 bases between. The CDR3 DNA sequence: TGTGCCAGCACCCCTAGGAACCCGTTCACGACAGAATCCACAGATACGCAGTATTTT. Translating it yields CASTPRNPFTTESTDTQYF.

This clonotype was counted many times. V usage is TRBV13 and J usage is TRBJ2-7; unclear D gene. Germline V CDR1 and CDR2: PRHDT, FYEKMQ (reference sequence). Between the trimmed V and J ends, which lost 2 bases and 3 bases, there was a span of 14 bases. This CDR3 region has 15 residues. The CDR3 protein is CASSLTPTSYYEQYF. Written as DNA, the CDR3 is TGTGCCAGCAGCTTAACCCCCACGTCCTACTACGAGCAGTACTTC. Supplemented by reference TRBV13 and TRBJ2-7, the full variable domain reads AAGVIQSPRHLIKEKRETATLKCYPIPRHDTVYWYQQGPGQDPQFLISFYEKMQSDKGSIPDRFSAQQFSDYHSELNMSSLELGDSALYFCASSLTPTSYYEQYFGPGTRLTVT.